Sequencing of this TCR beta chain was carried out in a study of cytomegalovirus exposure and HLA in healthy donors. Whole-study results and caveats: There were over 150 TCR beta chains listed as cytomegalovirus-associated. A few V segments could not be told apart, such as TRBV6-2 and TRBV6-3, and were left out.

CDR1 and CDR2 from the germline V gene are SGHTA and FQGNSA. V was trimmed by 2 bases and J by 4 bases, leaving 5 bases between them. The CDR3 sequence is 12 residues long. This clone was observed once. What it binds is not known. The PCR had 60 Vbeta and 13 Jbeta primers. Repertoires were generated with immunoSEQ multiplex PCR, while TCRdb's copy carries only in-frame clones and drops some. The repertoire holds 70,000 to 90,000 clones, roughly 70% seen once, with around 4.7% in the top ten. Every donor was a healthy person donating bone marrow. The source of this sequence is a man in his fifties or sixties in good health and CMV-seropositive. The rearrangement links TRBV7-2 to TRBJ2-5, with D uncertain. Material for sequencing was PBMCs. The CDR3 here is CASSLIRETQYF. The CDR3 DNA reads TGTGCCAGCAGCTTAATCCGAGAGACCCAGTACTTC.